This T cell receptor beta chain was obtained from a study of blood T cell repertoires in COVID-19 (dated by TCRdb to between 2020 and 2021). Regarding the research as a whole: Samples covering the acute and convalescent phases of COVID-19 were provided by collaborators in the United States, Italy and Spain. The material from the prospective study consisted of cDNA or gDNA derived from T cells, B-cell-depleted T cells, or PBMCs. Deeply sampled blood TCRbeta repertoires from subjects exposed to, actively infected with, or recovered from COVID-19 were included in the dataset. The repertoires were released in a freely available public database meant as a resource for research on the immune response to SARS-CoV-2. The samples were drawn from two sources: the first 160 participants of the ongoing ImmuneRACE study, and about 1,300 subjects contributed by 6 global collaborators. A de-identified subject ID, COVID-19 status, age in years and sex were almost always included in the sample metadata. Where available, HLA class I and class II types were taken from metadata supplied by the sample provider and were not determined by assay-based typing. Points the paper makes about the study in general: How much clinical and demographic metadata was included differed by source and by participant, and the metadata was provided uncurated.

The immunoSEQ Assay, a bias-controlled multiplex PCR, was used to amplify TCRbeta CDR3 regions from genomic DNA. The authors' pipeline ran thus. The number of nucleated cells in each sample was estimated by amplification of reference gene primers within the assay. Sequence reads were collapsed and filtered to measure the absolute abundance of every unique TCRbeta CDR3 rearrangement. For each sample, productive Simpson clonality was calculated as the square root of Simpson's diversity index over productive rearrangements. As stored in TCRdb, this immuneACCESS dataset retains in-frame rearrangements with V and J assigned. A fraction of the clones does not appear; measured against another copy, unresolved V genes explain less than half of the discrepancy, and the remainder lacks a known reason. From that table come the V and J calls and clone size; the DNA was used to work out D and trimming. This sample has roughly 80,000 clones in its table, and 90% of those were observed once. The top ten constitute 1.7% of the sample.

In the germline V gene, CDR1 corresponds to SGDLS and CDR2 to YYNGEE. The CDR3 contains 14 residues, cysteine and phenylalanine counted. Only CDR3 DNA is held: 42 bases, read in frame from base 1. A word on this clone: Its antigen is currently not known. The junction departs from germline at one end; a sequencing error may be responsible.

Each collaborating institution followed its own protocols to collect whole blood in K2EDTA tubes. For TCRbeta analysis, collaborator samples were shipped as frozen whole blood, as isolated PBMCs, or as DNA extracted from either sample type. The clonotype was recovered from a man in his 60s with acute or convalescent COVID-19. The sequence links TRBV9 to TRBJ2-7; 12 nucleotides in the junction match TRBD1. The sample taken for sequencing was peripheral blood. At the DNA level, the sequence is TGTGCCAGCAGCGACGGGACAGGGGGCCCCCCCACTACCTTC. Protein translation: CASSDGTGGPPTTF.